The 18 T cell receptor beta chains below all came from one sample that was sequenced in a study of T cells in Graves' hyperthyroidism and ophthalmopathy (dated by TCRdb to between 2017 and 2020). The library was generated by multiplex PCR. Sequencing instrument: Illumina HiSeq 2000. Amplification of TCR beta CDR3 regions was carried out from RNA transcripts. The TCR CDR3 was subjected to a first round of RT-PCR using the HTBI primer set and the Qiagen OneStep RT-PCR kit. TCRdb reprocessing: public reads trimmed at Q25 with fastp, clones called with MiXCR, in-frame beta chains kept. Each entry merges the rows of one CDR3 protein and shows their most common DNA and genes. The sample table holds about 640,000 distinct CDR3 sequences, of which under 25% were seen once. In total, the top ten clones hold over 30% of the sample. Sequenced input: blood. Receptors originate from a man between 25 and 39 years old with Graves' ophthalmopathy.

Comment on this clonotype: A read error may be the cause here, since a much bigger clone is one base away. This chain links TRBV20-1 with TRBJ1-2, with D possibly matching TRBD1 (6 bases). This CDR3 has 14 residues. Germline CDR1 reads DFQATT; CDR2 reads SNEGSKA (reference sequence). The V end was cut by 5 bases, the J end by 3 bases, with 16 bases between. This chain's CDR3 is CSAGREDSYYGYTF. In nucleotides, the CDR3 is TGCAGTGCTGGACGAGAGGACAGCTACTATGGCTACACCTTC.

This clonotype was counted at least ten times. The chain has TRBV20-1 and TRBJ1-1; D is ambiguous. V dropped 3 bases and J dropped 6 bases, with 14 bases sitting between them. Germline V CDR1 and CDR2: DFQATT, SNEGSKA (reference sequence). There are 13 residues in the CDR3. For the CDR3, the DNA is TGCAGTGCTAGCCGGCAGATGAAGGCTGAAGCTTTCTTT. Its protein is CSASRQMKAEAFF.

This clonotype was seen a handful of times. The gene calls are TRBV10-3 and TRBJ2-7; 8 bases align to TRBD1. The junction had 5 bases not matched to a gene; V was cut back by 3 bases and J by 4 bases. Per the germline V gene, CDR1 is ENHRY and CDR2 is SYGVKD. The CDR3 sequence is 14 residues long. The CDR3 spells CAISDGQGPYEQYF. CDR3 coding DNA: TGTGCCATCAGTGACGGACAGGGTCCATACGAGCAGTACTTC.

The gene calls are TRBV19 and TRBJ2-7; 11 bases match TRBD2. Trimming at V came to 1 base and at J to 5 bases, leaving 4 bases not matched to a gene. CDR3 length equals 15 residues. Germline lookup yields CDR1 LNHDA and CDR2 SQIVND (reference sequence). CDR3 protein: CASSIVGLADNEQYF. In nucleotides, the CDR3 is TGTGCCAGTAGTATAGTGGGACTAGCGGACAACGAGCAGTACTTC. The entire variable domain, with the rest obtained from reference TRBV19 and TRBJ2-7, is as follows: DGGITQSPKYLFRKEGQNVTLSCEQNLNHDAMYWYRQDPGQGLRLIYYSQIVNDFQKGDIAEGYSVSREKKESFPLTVTSAQKNPTAFYLCASSIVGLADNEQYFGPGTRLTVT.

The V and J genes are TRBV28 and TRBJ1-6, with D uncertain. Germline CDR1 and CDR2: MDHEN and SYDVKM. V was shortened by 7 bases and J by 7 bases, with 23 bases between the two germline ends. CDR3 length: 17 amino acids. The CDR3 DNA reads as TGTGCCAGCACCCCCCCCTCGGGCAGATTTGGCAATTCACCCCTCCACTTT. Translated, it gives CASTPPSGRFGNSPLHF.

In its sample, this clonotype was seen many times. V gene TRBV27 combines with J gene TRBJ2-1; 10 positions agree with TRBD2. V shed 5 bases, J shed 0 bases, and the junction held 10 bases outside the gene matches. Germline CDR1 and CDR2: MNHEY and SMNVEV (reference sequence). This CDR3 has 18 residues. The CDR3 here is CASSTSSGRGGSYNEQFF. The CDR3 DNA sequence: TGTGCCAGCAGTACGTCCAGCGGGAGGGGTGGCTCCTACAATGAGCAGTTCTTC.

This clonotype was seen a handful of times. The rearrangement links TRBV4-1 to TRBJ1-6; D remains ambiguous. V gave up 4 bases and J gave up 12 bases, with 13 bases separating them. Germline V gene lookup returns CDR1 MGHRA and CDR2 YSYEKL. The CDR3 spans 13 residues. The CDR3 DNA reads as TGCGCCAGCAGCCTACTATTGACTCAACCCCTCCACTTT. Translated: CASSLLLTQPLHF.

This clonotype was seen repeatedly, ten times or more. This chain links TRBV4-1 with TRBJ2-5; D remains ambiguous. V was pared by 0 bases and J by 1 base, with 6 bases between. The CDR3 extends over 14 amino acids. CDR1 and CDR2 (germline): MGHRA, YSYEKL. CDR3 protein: CASSQDHFQETQYF. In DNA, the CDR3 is TGCGCCAGCAGCCAAGATCATTTCCAAGAGACCCAGTACTTC.

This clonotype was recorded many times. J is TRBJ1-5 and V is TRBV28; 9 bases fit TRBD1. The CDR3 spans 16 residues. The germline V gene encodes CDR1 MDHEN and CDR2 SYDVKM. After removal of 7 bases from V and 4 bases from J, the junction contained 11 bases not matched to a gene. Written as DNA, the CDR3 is TGTGCCAGCATCTCCCCCATGGGGACAGGGAATCAGCCCCAGCATTTT. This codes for CASISPMGTGNQPQHF.

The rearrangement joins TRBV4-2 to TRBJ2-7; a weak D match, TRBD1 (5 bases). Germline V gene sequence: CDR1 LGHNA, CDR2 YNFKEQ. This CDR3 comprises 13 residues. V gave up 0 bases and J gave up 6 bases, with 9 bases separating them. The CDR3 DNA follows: TGTGCCAGCAGCCAAGATGCAGGGCGCGAGCAGTACTTC. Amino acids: CASSQDAGREQYF.

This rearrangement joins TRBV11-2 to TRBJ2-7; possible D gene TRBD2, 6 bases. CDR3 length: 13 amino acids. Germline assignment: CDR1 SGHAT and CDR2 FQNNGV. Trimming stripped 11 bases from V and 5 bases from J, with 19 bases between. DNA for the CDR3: TGTGCCGGTATTAGCAGCGGGTCGAACGAGCAGTACTTC. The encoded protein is CAGISSGSNEQYF.

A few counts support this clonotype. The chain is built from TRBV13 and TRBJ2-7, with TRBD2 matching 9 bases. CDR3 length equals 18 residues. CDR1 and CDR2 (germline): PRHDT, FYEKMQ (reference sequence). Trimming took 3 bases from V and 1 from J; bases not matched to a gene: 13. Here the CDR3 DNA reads TGTGCCAGCAGCTTCACCGGACTAGCGACCCAATTTTCCTACGAGCAGTACTTC. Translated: CASSFTGLATQFSYEQYF.

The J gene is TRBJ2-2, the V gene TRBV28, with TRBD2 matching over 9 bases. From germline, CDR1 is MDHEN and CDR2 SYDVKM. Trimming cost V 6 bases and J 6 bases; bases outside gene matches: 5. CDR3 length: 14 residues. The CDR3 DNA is TGTGCCAGCAGGCCTGGACTAGCGTCCGGGGAGCTGTTTTTT. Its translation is CASRPGLASGELFF.

CDR3 sequence (DNA): TGTGCCAGCAGCCAATTAAGTGGGCCTAACACTGAAGCTTTCTTT. Encoded protein: CASSQLSGPNTEAFF. The chain couples TRBV14 to TRBJ1-1; D gene uncertain. The ends were cut back, 2 bases at V and 2 bases at J, with 12 bases in the middle. Germline assignment: CDR1 SGHDN and CDR2 FVKESK. The CDR3 has 15 residues.

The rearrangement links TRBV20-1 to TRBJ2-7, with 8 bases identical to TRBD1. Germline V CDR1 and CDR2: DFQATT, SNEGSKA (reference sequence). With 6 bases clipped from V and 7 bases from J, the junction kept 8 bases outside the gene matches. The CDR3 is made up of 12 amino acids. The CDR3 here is CSAPDRAGEQYF. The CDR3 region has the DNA TGCAGTGCGCCGGACAGGGCGGGAGAGCAGTACTTC.

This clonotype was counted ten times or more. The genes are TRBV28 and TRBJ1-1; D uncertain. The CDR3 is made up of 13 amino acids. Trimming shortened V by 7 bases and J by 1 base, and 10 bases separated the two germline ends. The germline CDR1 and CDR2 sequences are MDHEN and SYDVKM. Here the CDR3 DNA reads TGTGCCAGCATAACAGCTCAGAACACTGAAGCTTTCTTT. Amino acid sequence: CASITAQNTEAFF.

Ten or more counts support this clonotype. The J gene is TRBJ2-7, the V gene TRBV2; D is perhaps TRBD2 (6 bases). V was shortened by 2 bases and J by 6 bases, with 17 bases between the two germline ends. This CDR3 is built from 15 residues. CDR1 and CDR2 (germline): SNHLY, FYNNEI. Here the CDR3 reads CASSEWGAAGSEQYF. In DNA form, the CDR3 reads TGTGCCAGCAGTGAATGGGGCGCAGCGGGCAGCGAGCAGTACTTC.

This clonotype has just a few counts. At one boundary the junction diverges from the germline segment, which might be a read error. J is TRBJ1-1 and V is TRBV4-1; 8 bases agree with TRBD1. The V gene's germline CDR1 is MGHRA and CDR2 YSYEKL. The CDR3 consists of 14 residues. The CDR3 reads CAGSPITGGTEAFF. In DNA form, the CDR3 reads TGCGCCGGCAGCCCAATCACAGGGGGCACTGAAGCTTTCTTT.